This T cell receptor beta chain was recovered during a study of shared clonotypes between healthy human individuals. The trim removed 2 bases at V and 0 bases at J, leaving 2 bases unmatched. Germline CDR1 and CDR2: SGHNT and YYREEE (reference sequence). The CDR3 sequence is 15 residues long. Per the original methods: Filtering differed for immunoSEQ, which gave only junction sequences without quality scores. Sequencing was performed with immunoSEQ multiplex PCR; in TCRdb, only in-frame clones are kept and a portion is missing. The DNA gave D and trimming, while V, J and clone size come from that table. The table lists 2 million to 2.5 million clones, approximately 94% of them singletons. Concerning this clone: Antigen unknown.

Naive CD8 isolation took CD45RO-negative cells positively selected for CCR7 and excluded terminally differentiated effector memory CD45RA+ cells. Whole-study findings and limits: Represented diversity (both genetic and exposure-history) was limited by the small number of donors. Naive subsets generally exceeded memory subsets in estimated richness. Collection of samples was limited to blood; tissue repertoires likely differ.

The receptor was isolated from a man between 18 and 35 years old in good health. Some clones in this sample may be carry-over from other donors' samples. The rearrangement links TRBV5-4 to TRBJ2-7, with 10 bases lining up with TRBD2. Sequencing was performed on naive CD8+ T cells from PBMCs. Here the CDR3 DNA reads TGTGCCAGCAGCTTAGGACTAGCGGCCTCCTACGAGCAGTACTTC. It is translated as CASSLGLAASYEQYF.